The next 24 T cell receptor beta chains were all read from a single sample in a study of CD8 T cells in ankylosing spondylitis. General study findings and limits: Typical of ankylosing spondylitis blood, it appeared, was a TCR beta motif of eight highly homologous variants.

Their specific antigens are unknown. TCRdb passed the 5' RACE reads through MiXCR, listing each CDR3 protein once. The sample records 400,000 to 450,000 distinct CDR3 sequences, about 15% being singletons. Input material: blood, either unsorted or a sorted T cell fraction (not recorded which). The receptors originated from a male donor with ankylosing spondylitis.

Only a few counts were recorded for this clonotype. The genes are TRBV13 and TRBJ2-7; weak D call: TRBD1 (6 bases). Trimming took 5 bases from V and 4 from J, leaving 15 bases between them. CDR3 size: 14 residues. The germline V gene encodes CDR1 PRHDT and CDR2 FYEKMQ (reference sequence). The CDR3 protein is CASSRGGLVYEQYF. As DNA, the CDR3 is TGTGCCAGCAGCCGAGGGGGATTGGTGTACGAGCAGTACTTC.

This clonotype was counted only a few times. The V and J genes are TRBV6-1 and TRBJ2-7; 10 bases are a match to TRBD2. The CDR3 is made up of 18 amino acids. Germline V gene lookup returns CDR1 MNHNS and CDR2 SASEGT. After removal of 6 bases from V and 0 bases from J, the junction contained 14 bases not matched to a gene. CDR3 amino acids: CASRSPGLAEDGSYEQYF. The CDR3, as DNA: TGTGCCAGCAGATCACCCGGACTAGCGGAGGACGGCTCCTACGAGCAGTACTTC.

This clonotype was recorded a few times. This chain uses TRBV2 with TRBJ2-5; D gene ambiguous. Trimming took off 7 bases at V and 1 base at J, with 10 bases between the two ends. Germline lookup yields CDR1 SNHLY and CDR2 FYNNEI. The CDR3 is 13 amino acids. For the CDR3, the DNA is TGTGCCAGCAAAGCCACAGTCCAAGAGACCCAGTACTTC. As protein: CASKATVQETQYF.

This rearrangement joins TRBV4-3 to TRBJ1-4; D unclear. Germline V gives CDR1 LGHNA, CDR2 YSLEER. The germline V and J ends were trimmed by 4 bases and 6 bases, with 15 bases remaining between them. The CDR3 sequence is 15 residues long. The CDR3 nucleotides are TGCGCCAGCAGCCCCGGCTCTTCTGGGTATGAAAAACTGTTTTTT. Translation gives CASSPGSSGYEKLFF.

V gene TRBV10-3 combines with J gene TRBJ2-3; 8 bases line up with TRBD2. The CDR3 has 14 amino acids. V dropped 5 bases and J dropped 3; count of bases not matched to a gene: 4. Germline V gives CDR1 ENHRY, CDR2 SYGVKD. CDR3 amino acids: CAISSGGKTDTQYF. In nucleotides, the CDR3 is TGTGCCATCAGTAGCGGGGGCAAAACAGATACGCAGTATTTT.

The CDR3 sequence is CASSRLGGVGYEQYF. CDR3 nucleotide sequence: TGTGCCAGCAGTCGCCTCGGGGGAGTAGGCTACGAGCAGTACTTC. This chain uses TRBV2 with TRBJ2-7; D may be TRBD2 (6 bases). Germline V lookup: CDR1 SNHLY, CDR2 FYNNEI. The CDR3 contains 15 residues. V was pared by 5 bases and J by 3 bases, with 17 bases between.

This chain joins TRBV7-9 and TRBJ2-7; D is uncertain. The CDR3 has 13 amino acids. V was pared by 3 bases and J by 3 bases, with 9 bases between. Germline CDR1 is SEHNR and CDR2 is FQNEAQ (reference sequence). DNA of the CDR3: TGTGCCAGCAGCTTGGGTGGGCTCTACGAGCAGTACTTC. Its protein is CASSLGGLYEQYF.

The chain employs TRBV12-3 or TRBV12-4 and TRBJ2-4; the D call may be TRBD1 or TRBD2 (5 bases each). V was cut by 1 base and J by 0 bases, with 13 bases left in between. The CDR3 has 17 residues. The CDR3 spells CASSLEGRAVAKNIQYF. CDR3 DNA: TGTGCCAGCAGTTTAGAGGGGCGGGCGGTAGCCAAAAACATTCAGTACTTC.

Regarding this clonotype: Given the absence of the conserved phenylalanine or tryptophan at the CDR3 end, a read error is likely. This rearrangement joins TRBV7-6 to TRBJ2-5; 12 bases align to TRBD2. The CDR3 covers 17 residues. CDR1 and CDR2 from the germline V gene are SGHVS and FNYEAQ. V lost 5 bases to trimming and J lost 2 bases; unmatched junction nucleotides: 9. CDR3 sequence: CASSLRGLAGRQETQYL. DNA of the CDR3: TGTGCCAGCAGCCTACGTGGACTAGCGGGGAGACAAGAGACCCAGTACCTC.

This clonotype was found a few times. V and J are TRBV20-1 and TRBJ1-2; D unclear. The length of the CDR3 is 13 residues. Germline V CDR1 and CDR2: DFQATT, SNEGSKA (reference sequence). Trimming took off 6 bases at V and 4 bases at J, with 15 bases between the two ends. CDR3 amino acids: CSANRDFGYGYTF. The CDR3 nucleotides read TGCAGTGCAAACCGAGATTTCGGCTATGGCTACACCTTC.

The V gene is TRBV10-3, the J gene TRBJ1-1, with D tentatively TRBD1 (5 bases). V lost 5 bases and J 0 bases, leaving 16 bases between the germline ends. The CDR3 is 16 amino acids. Germline values: CDR1 ENHRY, CDR2 SYGVKD. The CDR3 DNA follows: TGTGCCATCAGTCCCAGGGACCATGCCCTGAACACTGAAGCTTTCTTT. This sequence encodes CAISPRDHALNTEAFF.

In this sample, this clonotype turned up many times. The chain couples TRBV12-3 or TRBV12-4 to TRBJ2-7; TRBD1 might be the D (5 bases). Trimming pared 3 bases from V and 0 bases from J, leaving 9 bases between. The CDR3 spans 14 residues. The CDR3 DNA sequence: TGTGCCAGCAGTTTCAGGGCCCACTCCTACGAGCAGTACTTC. It is translated as CASSFRAHSYEQYF.

V usage is TRBV5-1 and J usage is TRBJ2-1; D unclear. Germline V CDR1 and CDR2: SGHRS, YFSETQ. The CDR3 loop spans 17 amino acids. The V and J ends lost 1 base and 4 bases respectively, with 18 bases between them. CDR3: CASSLSGQETAYNEQFF. CDR3 DNA sequence: TGCGCCAGCAGCTTGTCAGGCCAGGAAACGGCTTACAATGAGCAGTTCTTC.

The J gene is TRBJ2-5, the V gene TRBV18; D might be TRBD2 (6 bases). V was trimmed by 6 bases and J by 0 bases, leaving 8 bases between them. The CDR3 runs 13 residues. Germline assignment: CDR1 KGHSH and CDR2 LQKENI. CDR3 in amino acids: CASSAGYQETQYF. In DNA, the CDR3 is TGTGCCAGCTCCGCGGGGTACCAAGAGACCCAGTACTTC.

This clonotype was counted between two and nine times. This rearrangement joins TRBV6-2 or TRBV6-3 to TRBJ1-1, with D possibly being TRBD1 (5 bases). Germline CDR1 MNHEY, CDR2 SVGEGT. CDR3 length equals 15 residues. With 6 bases removed from V and 3 bases from J, the gap between germline ends came to 17 bases. CDR3 loop: CASRDNRLSDTEAFF. In nucleotides, the CDR3 is TGTGCCAGCAGGGATAACAGGCTATCGGACACTGAAGCTTTCTTT.

CDR3 sequence (DNA): TGTGCCAGTACTAGCGGTCCTTCCTACGAGCAGTACTTC. Amino acid sequence: CASTSGPSYEQYF. The rearrangement links TRBV2 to TRBJ2-7, with 8 bases aligning to TRBD2. Germline V lookup: CDR1 SNHLY, CDR2 FYNNEI. The junction had 5 bases not matched to a gene; V was cut back by 9 bases and J by 1 base. The CDR3 totals 13 residues.

The genes are TRBV6-5 and TRBJ2-2; the match to TRBD1 covers 7 bases. Germline CDR1 reads MNHEY; CDR2 reads SVGAGI. J gave up 3 bases and V 1 base, and 2 bases lay outside the gene matches. This CDR3 has 15 residues. The CDR3 protein is CASSYWDSYTGELFF. The DNA for the CDR3 is TGTGCCAGCAGTTACTGGGACAGTTACACCGGGGAGCTGTTTTTT.

This clonotype has only a few counts. The chain recombines TRBV3-1 with TRBJ2-3; TRBD1 agrees at 8 bases. Germline lookup yields CDR1 LGHDT and CDR2 YNNKEL (reference sequence). After removal of 4 bases from V and 2 bases from J, the junction contained 5 bases not matched to a gene. The CDR3 sequence is 15 residues long. The CDR3 loop reads CASSPRDRPTDTQYF. CDR3 DNA: TGTGCCAGCAGCCCAAGGGACAGGCCCACAGATACGCAGTATTTT.

The J gene is TRBJ2-3, the V gene TRBV20-1; maybe TRBD2 (6 bases). Germline CDR1 reads DFQATT; CDR2 reads SNEGSKA (reference sequence). Deletions cut 4 bases from V and 0 bases from J, with 17 bases between. This CDR3 is built from 16 residues. The CDR3 DNA is TGCAGTGCTATTCAAAGGCTAGCGAAGAGCACAGATACGCAGTATTTT. It encodes CSAIQRLAKSTDTQYF.

This clonotype was recorded many times. CDR3 coding DNA: TGCGCCAGCAGCCAACGGGACAGGTCCTACGAGCAGTACTTC. Its translation: CASSQRDRSYEQYF. The rearrangement uses TRBV5-1 and TRBJ2-7, with 8 positions matching TRBD1. The CDR3 extends over 14 amino acids. CDR1 is SGHRS, CDR2 YFSETQ, per germline. V shed 4 bases and J 1 base; nucleotides not matched to a gene: 4.

This clonotype was detected a few times. CDR3 loop: CASSQQGLAEKLFF. CDR3 DNA: TGTGCCAGCAGCCAACAGGGGTTGGCAGAAAAACTGTTTTTT. The V gene is TRBV7-6, the J gene TRBJ1-4; 7 nucleotides align to TRBD1. V dropped 5 bases and J dropped 8; count of bases not matched to a gene: 8. This CDR3 comprises 14 residues. Per the germline V gene, CDR1 is SGHVS and CDR2 is FNYEAQ.

This clonotype was picked up a small number of times. The chain uses TRBV19 and TRBJ2-1, with a tentative D call TRBD2 (6 bases). CDR3 length: 14 residues. From germline, CDR1 is LNHDA and CDR2 SQIVND (reference sequence). Trimming shortened V by 4 bases and J by 2 bases, and 9 bases separated the two germline ends. CDR3 loop: CASSTRGTYNEQFF. Written as DNA, the CDR3 is TGTGCCAGTAGTACCCGCGGGACCTACAATGAGCAGTTCTTC.

A few counts support this clonotype. The chain has TRBV5-1 and TRBJ2-7; perhaps TRBD2 as D (7 bases). This CDR3 is built from 13 residues. CDR1 and CDR2 (germline): SGHRS, YFSETQ. Deletions cut 5 bases from V and 3 bases from J, with 12 bases between. This chain's CDR3 is CASSGGAFYEQYF. In DNA form, the CDR3 reads TGCGCCAGCAGTGGGGGGGCTTTCTACGAGCAGTACTTC.

This clonotype was seen many times. This chain links TRBV29-1 with TRBJ2-1; 9 bases match TRBD2. V lost 4 bases, J lost 6 bases, and 16 bases stayed unmatched. Per germline, CDR1 SQVTM and CDR2 ANQGSEA. This CDR3 spans 17 amino acids. CDR3 sequence: CSVVRSGRPLDRNEQFF. The CDR3 nucleotides are TGCAGCGTTGTCCGAAGCGGGAGGCCCCTCGACCGCAATGAGCAGTTCTTC.